The 27 T cell receptor beta chains given below trace back to one sample, sequenced in a study of OX40 agonist ivuxolimab in advanced cancers. The method was immunoSEQ multiplex PCR; TCRdb's version includes in-frame clones alone and lacks a portion of them. The sample has 65,000 to 95,000 clones, about 90% seen once. Specimen: CD4+ or CD8+ T cells sorted from blood, collected in a trial of the OX40 agonist ivuxolimab. The receptor source for this set is an adult with an advanced solid tumor such as melanoma, head and neck, liver or kidney cancer.

This sequence joins TRBV11-2 and TRBJ1-4; possibly TRBD1 for D (5 bases). Trimming removed 0 bases from V and 5 bases from J, with 10 bases in between. The CDR3 has 15 amino acids. CDR1 and CDR2 from the germline V gene are SGHAT and FQNNGV. The CDR3 here is CASSLDWEGNEKLFF. The CDR3 nucleotides are TGTGCCAGCAGCTTAGACTGGGAGGGGAATGAAAAACTGTTTTTT.

Here the CDR3 reads CASRPGQGGTLRQYF. In DNA, the CDR3 is TGTGCCAGCAGGCCGGGACAGGGTGGGACCCTGCGGCAGTACTTC. This chain uses TRBV28 with TRBJ2-7, with 9 bases lining up with TRBD1. This CDR3 is built from 15 residues. The trim removed 6 bases at V and 9 bases at J, leaving 15 bases unmatched. Per germline, CDR1 MDHEN and CDR2 SYDVKM.

This clone was seen more than once but under ten times. The chain joins TRBV28 to TRBJ1-5; 9 nucleotides align to TRBD1. CDR3 size: 13 residues. The V gene's germline CDR1 is MDHEN and CDR2 SYDVKM. The ends lost 6 bases at V and 7 bases at J; junction bases unmatched: 4. CDR3 region: CASRGTGPQPQHF. The CDR3 coding sequence is TGTGCCAGCAGAGGGACAGGGCCGCAGCCCCAGCATTTT.

This chain joins TRBV6-1 and TRBJ2-1, with 12 bases aligning to TRBD1. The length of the CDR3 is 16 residues. The junction had 5 bases not matched to a gene; V was cut back by 0 bases and J by 8 bases. Per the germline V gene, CDR1 is MNHNS and CDR2 is SASEGT. CDR3 DNA sequence: TGTGCCAGCAGTGAAGCAGGGACAGGGGGCATCGATGAGCAGTTCTTC. Translating gives CASSEAGTGGIDEQFF.

The chain is built from TRBV20-1 and TRBJ2-1, with D unclear. This CDR3 region has 11 residues. V lost 3 bases, J lost 9 bases, and 9 bases lay in between. Per germline, CDR1 DFQATT and CDR2 SNEGSKA (reference sequence). The CDR3 DNA follows: TGCAGTGCTAGGACGGTCAGTGAGCAGTTCTTC. This sequence encodes CSARTVSEQFF.

The rearrangement uses TRBV28 and TRBJ1-2, with a possible D match to TRBD1 (5 bases). This CDR3 is built from 15 residues. CDR1 MDHEN and CDR2 SYDVKM come from the germline V gene. Trimming pared 7 bases from V and 2 bases from J, leaving 17 bases between. CDR3 sequence reads: CASMAIGERNYGYTF. In DNA, the CDR3 is TGTGCCAGCATGGCAATAGGGGAAAGGAACTATGGCTACACCTTC.

The chain couples TRBV11-2 to TRBJ2-1; maybe TRBD1 (6 bases). Trimming cost V 1 base and J 9 bases, with 13 bases left between them. Germline assignment: CDR1 SGHAT and CDR2 FQNNGV. The CDR3 extends over 14 amino acids. This CDR3 reads CASSLGQGISEQFF. The CDR3 DNA reads TGTGCCAGCAGCTTAGGGCAGGGGATCAGTGAGCAGTTCTTC.

This chain joins TRBV7-3 and TRBJ1-1; the D is unclear. This CDR3 contains 14 residues. V lost 0 bases to trimming and J lost 6 bases, with 11 bases between them. Germline V gives CDR1 SGHTA, CDR2 FQGTGA. CDR3 region: CASSLTSQSAEAFF. Here the CDR3 DNA reads TGTGCCAGCAGCTTAACGTCCCAATCTGCTGAAGCTTTCTTT. The full variable domain, in which reference TRBV7-3 and TRBJ1-1 provide the parts outside the CDR3, is GAGVSQTPSNKVTEKGKYVELRCDPISGHTALYWYRQSLGQGPEFLIYFQGTGAADDSGLPNDRFFAVRPEGSVSTLKIQRTERGDSAVYLCASSLTSQSAEAFFGQGTRLTVV.

This chain links TRBV7-9 with TRBJ2-3, with D tentatively TRBD2 (5 bases). The CDR3 is made up of 15 amino acids. Germline V gene sequence: CDR1 SEHNR, CDR2 FQNEAQ (reference sequence). The germline V and J ends were trimmed by 1 base and 0 bases, with 8 bases remaining between them. DNA of the CDR3: TGTGCCAGCAGCTTAGGACTACCCAGCACAGATACGCAGTATTTT. Encoded protein: CASSLGLPSTDTQYF. Full variable domain (missing parts from reference TRBV7-9 and TRBJ2-3): DTGVSQNPRHKITKRGQNVTFRCDPISEHNRLYWYRQTLGQGPEFLTYFQNEAQLEKSRLLSDRFSAERPKGSFSTLEIQRTEQGDSAMYLCASSLGLPSTDTQYFGPGTRLTVL.

This rearrangement joins TRBV6-1 to TRBJ1-1; 9 positions agree with TRBD1. Germline CDR1 is MNHNS and CDR2 is SASEGT. With V trimmed by 2 bases and J by 1 base, 2 bases remained unmatched. The CDR3 extends over 15 amino acids. CDR3 nucleotide sequence: TGTGCCAGCAGTGAACGACAGGGGGGGAACACTGAAGCTTTCTTT. This sequence encodes CASSERQGGNTEAFF.

The chain employs TRBV28 and TRBJ1-5, with 9 nucleotides matching TRBD1. Per germline, CDR1 MDHEN and CDR2 SYDVKM. The CDR3 covers 18 residues. V lost 2 bases and J lost 3; bases outside the gene matches: 11. CDR3 bases: TGTGCCAGCAGTTTAAGAGACAGGGGGTATTGGGTCAATCAGCCCCAGCATTTT. Translation: CASSLRDRGYWVNQPQHF.

V gene TRBV28 combines with J gene TRBJ2-1; 9 bases fit TRBD2. The V segment lost 3 bases and the J segment 8 bases; nucleotides outside the gene matches: 8. The CDR3 is 15 residues long. Germline V lookup: CDR1 MDHEN, CDR2 SYDVKM. The CDR3 loop reads CASSFASGVAYEQFF. The CDR3, as DNA: TGTGCCAGCAGTTTCGCTAGCGGGGTTGCATATGAGCAGTTCTTC.

The chain uses TRBV14 and TRBJ2-7; 8 positions match TRBD2. In germline, CDR1 is SGHDN, CDR2 FVKESK. This CDR3 comprises 14 residues. The V segment lost 4 bases and the J segment 5 bases; nucleotides outside the gene matches: 7. The chain's CDR3 is CASSRGLAGDEQYF. The CDR3 DNA follows: TGTGCCAGCAGCCGAGGACTAGCTGGGGACGAGCAGTACTTC.

Comments on this clone: One end of the junction fails to match germline, which may point to a read error. V and J are TRBV14 and TRBJ2-4; 7 bases are a match to TRBD1. CDR3 length: 21 residues. CDR1 SGHDN and CDR2 FVKESK come from the germline V gene. The CDR3 nucleotides are TGTGCCAGCAGCCAATCCAAAATCCAAGTCGACGGTGGGACAGCCAGAAACATTCAGTACTTC. Amino acid sequence: CASSQSKIQVDGGTARNIQYF.

This chain joins TRBV19 and TRBJ2-3, with D tentatively TRBD1 or TRBD2 (5 bases each). With 3 bases removed from V and 10 bases from J, the gap between germline ends came to 14 bases. CDR3 length: 13 amino acids. Germline V CDR1 and CDR2: LNHDA, SQIVND (reference sequence). CDR3: CASSIERGSAQYF. The DNA of the CDR3 is TGTGCCAGTAGTATTGAGAGGGGTTCTGCGCAGTATTTT.

The chain links TRBV27 to TRBJ2-2; TRBD1 agrees at 8 bases. The germline V gene encodes CDR1 MNHEY and CDR2 SMNVEV (reference sequence). The CDR3 is made up of 13 amino acids. Trimming at V came to 5 bases and at J to 5 bases, leaving 1 base not matched to a gene. DNA for the CDR3: TGTGCCAGCAGTGGGACAGGTACCGGGGAGCTGTTTTTT. Translated: CASSGTGTGELFF.

In its sample, this clone was seen a few times. The chain couples TRBV23-1 to TRBJ2-5; unclear D gene. TRBV23-1 is an open reading frame whose function is uncertain. The CDR3 consists of 13 residues. V was clipped by 3 bases and J by 2 bases, with 7 bases between them. CDR3 nucleotide sequence: TGCGCCAGCAGTCAGAGTCGGCAAGAGACCCAGTACTTC. It is translated as CASSQSRQETQYF.

This chain uses TRBV4-1 with TRBJ2-1, with TRBD2 identical over 9 bases. The junction had 13 bases not matched to a gene; V was cut back by 1 base and J by 9 bases. This CDR3 is built from 17 residues. The germline V gene encodes CDR1 MGHRA and CDR2 YSYEKL. The DNA of the CDR3 is TGCGCCAGCAGCCAAGCAAACATGGGACTAGCTGCGGGTGAGCAGTTCTTC. It encodes CASSQANMGLAAGEQFF.

This clone was counted between two and nine times. The chain uses TRBV2 and TRBJ1-5; no firm D call. V was cut by 3 bases and J by 2 bases, with 8 bases left in between. CDR3 length: 14 residues. CDR1 and CDR2 (germline): SNHLY, FYNNEI. The CDR3 protein is CASSDVLGNQPQHF. The CDR3 region has the DNA TGTGCCAGCAGTGACGTTTTGGGCAATCAGCCCCAGCATTTT.

The chain is built from TRBV7-2 and TRBJ2-7, with unresolved D. CDR3 size: 12 residues. The V gene's germline CDR1 is SGHTA and CDR2 FQGNSA. The V end was cut by 7 bases, the J end by 3 bases, with 10 bases between. The CDR3 protein is CASTPNLYEQYF. The CDR3 bases are TGTGCCAGCACTCCCAACCTCTACGAGCAGTACTTC.

The chain joins TRBV28 to TRBJ1-2; no reliable D call. This CDR3 contains 14 residues. The V gene lost 2 bases and the J gene lost 4 bases, with 11 bases spanning the gap. CDR1 MDHEN and CDR2 SYDVKM come from the germline V gene. CDR3 nucleotide sequence: TGTGCCAGCAGTTTAAGGCAGGTCGGCTATGGCTACACCTTC. This codes for CASSLRQVGYGYTF.

The chain employs TRBV11-2 and TRBJ1-3; the D is unclear. CDR1 is SGHAT and CDR2 is FQNNGV in the germline V gene. This CDR3 is built from 14 residues. V was clipped by 1 base and J by 0 bases, with 4 bases between them. The CDR3 nucleotides read TGTGCCAGCAGCTTAGGGAGCTCTGGAAACACCATATATTTT. Translated: CASSLGSSGNTIYF.

The rearrangement joins TRBV19 to TRBJ1-3, with D unclear. V was cut by 6 bases and J by 0 bases, with 9 bases left in between. Germline V gives CDR1 LNHDA, CDR2 SQIVND (reference sequence). This CDR3 is built from 14 residues. CDR3 bases: TGTGCCAGTAGGCGCCAGTCCTCTGGAAACACCATATATTTT. Translating it yields CASRRQSSGNTIYF.

The chain couples TRBV5-5 to TRBJ1-2, with a tentative D call TRBD1 (5 bases). The V and J ends lost 0 bases and 4 bases respectively, with 13 bases between them. The CDR3 has 15 residues. CDR1 and CDR2 (germline): SGHKS, YYEKEE (reference sequence). CDR3 coding DNA: TGTGCCAGCAGCTTGGGACAGAGGGTGGCCTATGGCTACACCTTC. This gives the protein CASSLGQRVAYGYTF.

V and J are TRBV10-3 and TRBJ2-2; D gene ambiguous. V lost 3 bases and J lost 6, with 5 bases in between. The germline V gene encodes CDR1 ENHRY and CDR2 SYGVKD. CDR3 size: 12 residues. CDR3 residues: CAISDGSGELFF. The CDR3 DNA reads TGTGCCATCAGTGACGGTTCCGGGGAGCTGTTTTTT.

The count of this clone is one. The rearrangement links TRBV28 to TRBJ2-7; D unclear. CDR3 length: 12 amino acids. Germline CDR1 and CDR2: MDHEN and SYDVKM. The V end was cut by 8 bases, the J end by 2 bases, with 10 bases between. This CDR3 reads CASQSRTYEQYF. CDR3 DNA sequence: TGTGCCAGCCAATCTAGAACCTACGAGCAGTACTTC.

V gene TRBV5-1 combines with J gene TRBJ1-3, with D uncertain. The CDR3 is made up of 15 amino acids. The germline CDR1 and CDR2 sequences are SGHRS and YFSETQ. Trimming removed 5 bases at V and 1 base at J, with 13 bases between. The CDR3 DNA reads as TGCGCCAGCAGGGCAGCGGGAATTTCTGGAAACACCATATATTTT. It codes for CASRAAGISGNTIYF.